This TCR beta chain emerged from a study of T cell repertoires in ileal Crohn's disease. Study overall: Operated complications were stricturing disease (roughly 60%) and penetrating disease (approximately 39%). Overall study findings and caveats: Active smokers at surgery had more clonal expansions than non-smokers.

With respect to this clone: Its cognate antigen is unknown.

Adults with ileal or ileocolonic Crohn's disease and an indication for resection were eligible. The CDR3 consists of 15 residues. The V gene's germline CDR1 is GTSNPN and CDR2 SVGIG (reference sequence). The germline V and J ends were trimmed by 0 bases and 0 bases, with 10 bases remaining between them. Clones were read by immunoSEQ multiplex PCR, and TCRdb kept only the in-frame ones, dropping some. This table holds roughly 6,600 clones, about 92% found once. The TCR was taken from an adult with Crohn's disease. The sequencing sample was made of ileal tissue. The rearrangement links TRBV30 to TRBJ2-3; tentatively, D is TRBD2 (5 bases). The CDR3 loop reads CAWSVSSGSTDTQYF. CDR3 in DNA: TGTGCCTGGAGTGTATCGAGCGGTAGCACAGATACGCAGTATTTT.